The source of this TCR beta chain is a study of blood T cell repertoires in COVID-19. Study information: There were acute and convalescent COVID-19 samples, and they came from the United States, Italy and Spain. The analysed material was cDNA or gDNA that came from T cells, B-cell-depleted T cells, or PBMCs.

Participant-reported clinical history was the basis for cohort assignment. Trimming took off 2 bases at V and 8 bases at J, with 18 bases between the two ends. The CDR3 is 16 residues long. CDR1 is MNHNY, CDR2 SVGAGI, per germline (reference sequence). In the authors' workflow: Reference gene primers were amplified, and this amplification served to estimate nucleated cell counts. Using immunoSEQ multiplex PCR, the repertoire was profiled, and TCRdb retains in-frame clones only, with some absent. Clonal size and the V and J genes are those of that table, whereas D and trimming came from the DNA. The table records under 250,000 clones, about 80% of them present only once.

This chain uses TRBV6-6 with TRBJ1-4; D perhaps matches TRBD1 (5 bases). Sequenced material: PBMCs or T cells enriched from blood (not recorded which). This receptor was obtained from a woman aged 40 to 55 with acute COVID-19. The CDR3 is CASSYGRGPDTEKLFF. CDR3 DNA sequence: TGTGCCAGCAGTTACGGTAGGGGCCCCGATACCGAAAAACTGTTTTTT.